This T cell receptor beta chain came from a study of shared clonotypes between healthy human individuals. On the study more broadly: A donor's plate count was three for CD4 naive and three for CD4 memory; CD8 naive had two and CD8 memory one.

The germline V and J ends were trimmed by 4 bases and 3 bases, with 24 bases remaining between them. Germline assignment: CDR1 GTSNPN and CDR2 SVGIG (reference sequence). The CDR3 spans 17 residues. CD8 cells regarded as naive lacked CD45RO, were positively chosen for CCR7, and omitted terminally differentiated effector memory CD45RA+ cells. Repertoires were generated with immunoSEQ multiplex PCR, while TCRdb's copy carries only in-frame clones and drops some. Among about 2.1 million clones listed, 93% were seen once. Study-wide results and limits: The sampled material consisted only of blood, and tissue repertoires are likely to differ. For naive CD4 cells, 4% to 5% of clonotypes were shared across a handful of donors. Relative to memory subsets, naive subsets generally showed larger estimated richness.

About this clone: As yet, its antigen is unknown.

This receptor was taken from a man younger than 35 in good health. Some clones in this sample may be carry-over from other donors' samples. The sequencing input was naive CD8+ T cells from PBMCs. The V call is TRBV30, the J call TRBJ2-5; TRBD2 might be the D (5 bases). The CDR3 region has the DNA TGTGCCTGGACCTCCCCTCGGGAACGGGAACGAAAAGAGACCCAGTACTTC. Its translation: CAWTSPRERERKETQYF.